Shown below are 29 T cell receptor beta chains from a single sample sequenced in a study of T-cell memory formation after mild COVID-19 (dated by TCRdb to the early 2020s). Library generation was performed with 5' RACE. The reads were generated on an Illumina NovaSeq 6000. TCRdb cleaned the public reads at Q25 with fastp, built clones with MiXCR and kept in-frame beta chains. Rows with one shared CDR3 protein collapse into an entry with the most common genes and DNA. This sample has about 340,000 distinct CDR3 sequences in its table, and 13% to 15% of those were observed once. The ten largest clones represent roughly 22% of the sample. Sample: PBMCs or a T cell subset sorted from them (not recorded which). The receptors shown here come from a man younger than 35 who had mild COVID-19 (a few samples of this study predate the infection). The sample titles of this study are shuffled in the database, so cell type and time point are left out; the donor was told from shared clones.

This clonotype showed up many times. The chain is built from TRBV6-5 and TRBJ2-3; TRBD2 aligns across 14 bases. V dropped 0 bases and J dropped 5; count of bases not matched to a gene: 1. CDR1 is MNHEY and CDR2 is SVGAGI in the germline V gene. The CDR3 extends over 16 amino acids. The CDR3, as DNA: TGTGCCAGCAGTTACTCCGGACTAGCGGGGGGAGATACGCAGTATTTT. Amino acids: CASSYSGLAGGDTQYF.

This clonotype has a handful of counts. The CDR3 spells CASSGSTVREGNIQYF. CDR3 bases: TGTGCCAGCAGCGGATCGACAGTCCGGGAAGGGAACATTCAGTACTTC. The V call is TRBV11-1, the J call TRBJ2-4, with D perhaps assigned TRBD1 or TRBD2 (5 bases each). Trimming removed 5 bases from V and 7 bases from J, with 21 bases in between. Germline V gene lookup returns CDR1 SGHAT and CDR2 FQDESV (reference sequence). CDR3 length equals 16 residues.

The gene calls are TRBV12-3 or TRBV12-4 and TRBJ1-1; D remains ambiguous. This CDR3 region has 13 residues. The V end was cut by 7 bases, the J end by 0 bases, with 9 bases between. The CDR3 DNA is TGTGCCAGCACCGGACCTATGAACACTGAAGCTTTCTTT. Protein sequence: CASTGPMNTEAFF.

As for this clonotype: This may come from a read error, since a much larger clone is one base off. The rearrangement uses TRBV7-7 and TRBJ2-2; TRBD1 agrees at 9 bases. This CDR3 is built from 14 residues. Germline-derived CDR1 and CDR2 are SSHAT and FNYEAQ (reference sequence). CDR3 DNA: TGTGCCAGCAGCCCCGGGACAGGGATCGGGGGGCTGTTTTTT. Protein product: CASSPGTGIGGLFF.

The chain joins TRBV4-1 to TRBJ2-5; 12 positions agree with TRBD2. After removal of 1 base from V and 4 bases from J, the junction contained 4 bases not matched to a gene. CDR3 length: 16 residues. The germline V gene has CDR1 MGHRA and CDR2 YSYEKL. The CDR3 sequence: CASSQGLAGALETQYF. In DNA, the CDR3 is TGCGCCAGCAGCCAAGGACTAGCGGGGGCCCTAGAGACCCAGTACTTC.

The V call is TRBV20-1, the J call TRBJ1-2; a weak D match, TRBD1 (5 bases). V lost 4 bases, J lost 4 bases, and 7 bases lay in between. This CDR3 comprises 11 residues. CDR1 is DFQATT and CDR2 is SNEGSKA in the germline V gene (reference sequence). Here the CDR3 reads CSATGGYGYTF. In nucleotides, the CDR3 is TGCAGTGCTACGGGGGGCTATGGCTACACCTTC.

This rearrangement joins TRBV7-3 to TRBJ2-1; 8 bases match TRBD2. The germline CDR1 and CDR2 sequences are SGHTA and FQGTGA. Unmatched junction bases numbered 10, after V lost 5 bases and J lost 7 bases. This CDR3 region has 15 residues. The DNA for the CDR3 is TGTGCCAGCAGCCCTCGGGGGGGCTCGGGGAATGAGCAGTTCTTC. It codes for CASSPRGGSGNEQFF.

This clonotype has ten or more counts. The CDR3 sequence is CASSTGQAGWNEQFF. In DNA form, the CDR3 reads TGCGCCAGCAGCACCGGACAGGCCGGTTGGAATGAGCAGTTCTTC. The J gene is TRBJ2-1, the V gene TRBV5-1, with TRBD1 matching over 7 bases. CDR1 and CDR2 from the germline V gene are SGHRS and YFSETQ. J lost 7 bases, V lost 4 bases, and 11 bases had no gene match. There are 15 residues in the CDR3.

This clonotype was counted ten times or more. The chain has TRBV4-3 and TRBJ2-5; no clear D. CDR1 is LGHNA and CDR2 is YSLEER in the germline V gene. CDR3 size: 14 residues. Trimming shortened V by 0 bases and J by 5 bases, and 10 bases separated the two germline ends. The CDR3 loop reads CASSQEHWTETQYF. The CDR3 DNA follows: TGCGCCAGCAGCCAAGAGCACTGGACGGAGACCCAGTACTTC.

The chain combines TRBV4-3 with TRBJ2-7; TRBD1 matches at 9 bases. Germline values: CDR1 LGHNA, CDR2 YSLEER. This CDR3 region has 15 residues. After removal of 6 bases from V and 7 bases from J, the junction contained 13 bases not matched to a gene. DNA for the CDR3: TGCGCCAGCAGTATAACCCGGGACAGGGTGTCAGAGCAGTACTTC. This translates into CASSITRDRVSEQYF.

This clonotype showed up just a few times. The V gene is TRBV5-1, the J gene TRBJ1-2; 7 positions match TRBD1. The CDR3 runs to 15 residues. J gave up 8 bases and V 1 base, and 11 bases lay outside the gene matches. Germline-derived CDR1 and CDR2 are SGHRS and YFSETQ. The CDR3 spells CASSLNAGTEGGYTF. The CDR3 nucleotides are TGCGCCAGCAGCTTGAATGCCGGGACAGAAGGAGGCTACACCTTC.

The V gene is TRBV4-3, the J gene TRBJ2-7; D gene ambiguous. This CDR3 spans 12 amino acids. Looked up from germline, CDR1 is LGHNA and CDR2 is YSLEER. V lost 1 base to trimming and J lost 6 bases, with 7 bases between them. The CDR3 here is CASSQGVGEQYF. In DNA form, the CDR3 reads TGCGCCAGCAGCCAAGGGGTCGGCGAGCAGTACTTC.

The gene calls are TRBV7-9 and TRBJ2-2; D is possibly TRBD2 (6 bases). The CDR3 is made up of 16 amino acids. Trimming left V 4 bases short and J 0 bases short, with 12 bases between. Germline CDR1 reads SEHNR; CDR2 reads FQNEAQ (reference sequence). For the CDR3, the DNA is TGTGCCAGCAGCTCGCCGGGACTGCCGAACACCGGGGAGCTGTTTTTT. Its protein product is CASSSPGLPNTGELFF.

This clonotype was counted only a few times. J is TRBJ2-5 and V is TRBV9; 8 bases are shared with TRBD2. The CDR3 is made up of 14 amino acids. V gave up 0 bases and J gave up 4 bases; unmatched junction bases: 2. Germline assignment: CDR1 SGDLS and CDR2 YYNGEE. CDR3 protein: CASSVAGGIETQYF. CDR3 bases: TGTGCCAGCAGCGTAGCGGGAGGGATAGAGACCCAGTACTTC.

This clonotype appeared a few times. This chain uses TRBV19 with TRBJ2-3; possible D gene TRBD2, 6 bases. V lost 5 bases and J lost 1, with 13 bases in between. There are 15 residues in the CDR3. CDR1 LNHDA and CDR2 SQIVND come from the germline V gene (reference sequence). CDR3 residues: CASSVRGMGTDTQYF. The CDR3 DNA follows: TGTGCCAGTAGTGTCCGGGGGATGGGCACAGATACGCAGTATTTT.

This clonotype is labeled as medium-sized (0.01 to 0.1%). The CDR3 loop is CATGPRRNLWDRGSPYGYTF. Written as DNA, the CDR3 is TGTGCCACCGGCCCCCGTCGCAACCTATGGGACAGGGGATCCCCCTATGGCTACACCTTC. The chain joins TRBV24-1 to TRBJ1-2; 10 nucleotides align to TRBD1. Trimming removed 9 bases from V and 4 bases from J; junction bases left unmatched: 25. The V gene's germline CDR1 is KGHDR and CDR2 SFDVKD. The CDR3 is 20 residues long.

This clonotype was seen a handful of times. V usage is TRBV7-9 and J usage is TRBJ2-3, with a tentative D call TRBD2 (6 bases). V was clipped by 5 bases and J by 4 bases, with 19 bases between them. Germline lookup yields CDR1 SEHNR and CDR2 FQNEAQ (reference sequence). The CDR3 loop spans 16 amino acids. This CDR3 reads CASSPRRGFHPDTQYF. Here the CDR3 DNA reads TGTGCCAGCAGCCCTAGGCGGGGCTTCCACCCAGATACGCAGTATTTT.

The chain links TRBV12-3 or TRBV12-4 to TRBJ2-1, with D uncertain. The germline V and J ends were trimmed by 6 bases and 6 bases, with 15 bases remaining between them. The CDR3 has 14 amino acids. The CDR3 is CASSIRETSNEQFF. The CDR3, as DNA: TGTGCCAGCAGCATAAGAGAAACCTCCAATGAGCAGTTCTTC.

This clonotype was recorded a few times. This chain uses TRBV2 with TRBJ2-7, with D tentatively TRBD1 or TRBD2 (5 bases each). This CDR3 is built from 13 residues. V was trimmed by 2 bases and J by 2 bases, leaving 7 bases between them. Germline CDR1 and CDR2: SNHLY and FYNNEI. CDR3 bases: TGTGCCAGCAGTGAACTGGGGGCCTACGAGCAGTACGTC. Translating it yields CASSELGAYEQYV.

The CDR3 nucleotides are TGTGCCATACTAGGAGGGGGCAATCAGCCCCAGCATTTT. Translation gives CAILGGGNQPQHF. J is TRBJ1-5 and V is TRBV6-1, with D possibly TRBD1 on 5 matching bases. Trimming cost V 10 bases and J 2 bases, with 12 bases left between them. Germline V gene data show CDR1 as MNHNS and CDR2 as SASEGT. The CDR3 loop spans 13 amino acids.

This clonotype was found a few times. The chain carries TRBV3-1 and TRBJ2-5; 9 positions match TRBD2. The CDR3 loop spans 18 amino acids. The ends lost 0 bases at V and 5 bases at J; junction bases unmatched: 13. Germline loops: CDR1 LGHDT, CDR2 YNNKEL (reference sequence). In nucleotides, the CDR3 is TGTGCCAGCAGCCAAGATCTGAGGCTAGCGGGGCCCGGGGAGACCCAGTACTTC. Translated, it gives CASSQDLRLAGPGETQYF.

V is TRBV3-1 and J is TRBJ1-1; 8 bases align to TRBD1. The germline V gene has CDR1 LGHDT and CDR2 YNNKEL (reference sequence). This CDR3 region has 13 residues. V lost 6 bases, J lost 4 bases, and 4 bases stayed unmatched. CDR3 DNA sequence: TGTGCCAGCAGACATACAGGGGGCACTGAAGCTTTCTTT. Translated, it gives CASRHTGGTEAFF.

The chain recombines TRBV20-1 with TRBJ1-2; 11 nucleotides agree with TRBD1. The J segment lost 7 bases and the V segment lost 1 base, leaving 5 bases of the junction unmatched. The length of the CDR3 is 14 residues. Germline assignment: CDR1 DFQATT and CDR2 SNEGSKA (reference sequence). The CDR3 nucleotides read TGCAGTGCTAGAGGGACAGGGGGCCTCGGTGGCTACACCTTC. Its translation: CSARGTGGLGGYTF.

The chain combines TRBV20-1 with TRBJ2-3; perhaps D is TRBD1 or TRBD2 (5 bases each). The V end was cut by 8 bases, the J end by 6 bases, with 18 bases between. CDR1 is DFQATT and CDR2 is SNEGSKA in the germline V gene (reference sequence). This CDR3 is built from 13 residues. The CDR3 protein is CSPRIEGTDTQYF. Here the CDR3 DNA reads TGCAGTCCAAGGATAGAGGGGACGGATACGCAGTATTTT.

This clonotype was detected only a few times. The chain has TRBV24-1 and TRBJ2-7, with 9 nucleotides matching TRBD2. The CDR3 length is 16 residues. Germline CDR1 and CDR2: KGHDR and SFDVKD. The junction had 13 bases not matched to a gene; V was cut back by 6 bases and J by 5 bases. The CDR3 loop reads CATSRIYLAGNNEQYF. DNA for the CDR3: TGTGCCACCAGTCGGATTTACCTAGCGGGGAACAACGAGCAGTACTTC.

The sample holds a few counts of this clonotype. The chain employs TRBV7-2 and TRBJ2-1, with 12 bases fitting TRBD2. Germline V gives CDR1 SGHTA, CDR2 FQGNSA. The CDR3 is 15 amino acids. V dropped 4 bases and J dropped 7; count of bases not matched to a gene: 5. The CDR3 is CASSSRLAGANEQFF. The CDR3 DNA reads as TGTGCCAGCAGCTCCAGACTAGCGGGGGCAAATGAGCAGTTCTTC.

The J gene is TRBJ2-1, the V gene TRBV9; D is perhaps TRBD1 (6 bases). The ends were cut back, 3 bases at V and 6 bases at J, with 13 bases in the middle. There are 14 residues in the CDR3. The germline gives CDR1 SGDLS, CDR2 YYNGEE. The CDR3 sequence: CASSAPYRANEQFF. CDR3 bases: TGTGCCAGCAGCGCCCCGTACAGGGCCAATGAGCAGTTCTTC. The variable domain in full, completed from reference TRBV9 and TRBJ2-1, reads DSGVTQTPKHLITATGQRVTLRCSPRSGDLSVYWYQQSLDQGLQFLIQYYNGEERAKGNILERFSAQQFPDLHSELNLSSLELGDSALYFCASSAPYRANEQFFGPGTRLTVL.

This clonotype was counted between two and nine times. The genes are TRBV7-8 and TRBJ1-1; D ambiguous. The germline V gene has CDR1 SGHVS and CDR2 FQNEAQ. Between the trimmed V and J ends, which lost 10 bases and 1 base, there was a span of 7 bases. The CDR3 extends over 11 amino acids. The DNA for the CDR3 is TGTGCCACCTCTACGAACACTGAAGCTTTCTTT. Translating it yields CATSTNTEAFF.

The rearrangement joins TRBV5-1 to TRBJ2-1; TRBD2 matches at 7 bases. V dropped 5 bases and J dropped 1; count of bases not matched to a gene: 12. The CDR3 consists of 17 residues. Germline V gene lookup returns CDR1 SGHRS and CDR2 YFSETQ. The CDR3 spells CASSPSSGGTSYNEQFF. The CDR3 nucleotides read TGCGCCAGCAGTCCCTCTAGCGGCGGTACGTCCTACAATGAGCAGTTCTTC.